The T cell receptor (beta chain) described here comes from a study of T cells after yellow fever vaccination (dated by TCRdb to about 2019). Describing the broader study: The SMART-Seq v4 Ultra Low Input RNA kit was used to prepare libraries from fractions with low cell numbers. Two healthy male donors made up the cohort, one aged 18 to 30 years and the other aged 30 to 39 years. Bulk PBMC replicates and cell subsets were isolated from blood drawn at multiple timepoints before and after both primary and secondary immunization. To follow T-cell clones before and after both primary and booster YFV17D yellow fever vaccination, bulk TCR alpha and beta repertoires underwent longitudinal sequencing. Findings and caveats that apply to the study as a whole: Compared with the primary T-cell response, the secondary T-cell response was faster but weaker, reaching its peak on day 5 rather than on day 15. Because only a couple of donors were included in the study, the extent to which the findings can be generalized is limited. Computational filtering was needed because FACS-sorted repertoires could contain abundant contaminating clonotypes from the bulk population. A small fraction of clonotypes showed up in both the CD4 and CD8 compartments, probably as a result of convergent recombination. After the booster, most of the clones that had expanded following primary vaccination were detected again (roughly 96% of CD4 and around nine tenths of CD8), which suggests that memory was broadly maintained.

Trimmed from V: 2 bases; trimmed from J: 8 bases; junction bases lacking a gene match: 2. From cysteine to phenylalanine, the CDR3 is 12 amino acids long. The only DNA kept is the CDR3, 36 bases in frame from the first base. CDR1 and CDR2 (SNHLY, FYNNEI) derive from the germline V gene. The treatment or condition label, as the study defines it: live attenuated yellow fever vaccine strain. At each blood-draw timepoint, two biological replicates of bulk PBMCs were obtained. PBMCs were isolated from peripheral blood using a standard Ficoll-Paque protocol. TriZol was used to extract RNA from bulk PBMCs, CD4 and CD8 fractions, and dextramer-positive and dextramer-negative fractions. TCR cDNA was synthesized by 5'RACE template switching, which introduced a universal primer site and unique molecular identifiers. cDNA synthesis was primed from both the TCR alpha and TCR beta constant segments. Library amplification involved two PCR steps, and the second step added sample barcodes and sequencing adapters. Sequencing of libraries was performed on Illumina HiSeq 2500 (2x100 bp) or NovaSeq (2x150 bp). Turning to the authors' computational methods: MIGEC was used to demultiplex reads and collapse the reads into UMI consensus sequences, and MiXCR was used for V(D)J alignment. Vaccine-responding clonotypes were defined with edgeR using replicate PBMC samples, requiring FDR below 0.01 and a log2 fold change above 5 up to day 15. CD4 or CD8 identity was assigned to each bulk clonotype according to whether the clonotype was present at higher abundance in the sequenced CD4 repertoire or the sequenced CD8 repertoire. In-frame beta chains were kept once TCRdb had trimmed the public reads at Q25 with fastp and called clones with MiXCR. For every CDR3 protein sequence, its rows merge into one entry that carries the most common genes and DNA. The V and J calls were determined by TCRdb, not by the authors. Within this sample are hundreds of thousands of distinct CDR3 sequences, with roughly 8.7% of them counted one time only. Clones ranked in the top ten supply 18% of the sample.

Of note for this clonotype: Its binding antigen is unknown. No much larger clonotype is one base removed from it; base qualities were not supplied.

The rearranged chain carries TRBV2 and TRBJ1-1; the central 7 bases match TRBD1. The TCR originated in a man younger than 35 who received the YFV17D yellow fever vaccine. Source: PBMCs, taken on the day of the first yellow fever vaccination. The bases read TGTGCCAGCAGTGAACAGGGGGTGGAAGCTTTCTTT. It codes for CASSEQGVEAFF.